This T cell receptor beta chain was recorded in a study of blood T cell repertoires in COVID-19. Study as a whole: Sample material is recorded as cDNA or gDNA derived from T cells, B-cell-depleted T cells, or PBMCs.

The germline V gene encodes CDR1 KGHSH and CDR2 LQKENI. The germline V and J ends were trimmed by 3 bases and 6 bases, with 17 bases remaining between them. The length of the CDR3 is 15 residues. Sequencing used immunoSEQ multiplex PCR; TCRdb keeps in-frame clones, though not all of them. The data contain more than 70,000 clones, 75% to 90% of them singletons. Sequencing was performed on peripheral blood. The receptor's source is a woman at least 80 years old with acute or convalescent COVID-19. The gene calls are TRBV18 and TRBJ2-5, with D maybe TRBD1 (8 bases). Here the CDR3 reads CASSPGGQGGQTQYF. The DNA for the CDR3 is TGTGCCAGCTCACCCGGAGGACAGGGAGGGCAGACCCAGTACTTC.